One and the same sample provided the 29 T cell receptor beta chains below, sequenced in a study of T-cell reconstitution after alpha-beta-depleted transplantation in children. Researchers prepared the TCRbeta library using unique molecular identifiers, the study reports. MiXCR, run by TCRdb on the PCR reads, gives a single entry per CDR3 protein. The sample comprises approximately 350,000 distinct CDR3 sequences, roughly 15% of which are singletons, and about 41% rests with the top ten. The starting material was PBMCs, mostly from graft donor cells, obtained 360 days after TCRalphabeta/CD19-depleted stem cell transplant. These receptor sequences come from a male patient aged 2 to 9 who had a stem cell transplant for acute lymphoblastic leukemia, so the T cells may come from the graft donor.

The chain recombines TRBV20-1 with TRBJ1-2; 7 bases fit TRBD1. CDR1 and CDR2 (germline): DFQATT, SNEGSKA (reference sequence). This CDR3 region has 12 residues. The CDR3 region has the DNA TGCAGGGAGGGGGCGATAGGCTATGGCTACACCTTC. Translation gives CREGAIGYGYTF.

For the CDR3, the DNA is TGTGCCAGCAGCCAAGATTTGGGCGGGAGGGCCCTATTTGAGCAGTTCTTC. It specifies CASSQDLGGRALFEQFF. The J gene is TRBJ2-1, the V gene TRBV4-2, with 9 nucleotides matching TRBD2. Germline V gene sequence: CDR1 LGHNA, CDR2 YNFKEQ. J was trimmed by 9 bases and V by 0 bases; bases with no gene match: 12. This CDR3 spans 17 amino acids.

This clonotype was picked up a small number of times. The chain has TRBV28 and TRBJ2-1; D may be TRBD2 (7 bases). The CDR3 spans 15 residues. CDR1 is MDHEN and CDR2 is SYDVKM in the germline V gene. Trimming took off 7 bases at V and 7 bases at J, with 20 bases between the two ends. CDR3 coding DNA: TGTGCCAGCAATCAAGGGGGGGCCCGCACGAATGAGCAGTTCTTC. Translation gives CASNQGGARTNEQFF.

CDR3 bases: TGTGCCAGCAGCTTAGGGAGCCAGGCTGAGCAGTTCTTC. Translated, it gives CASSLGSQAEQFF. The chain joins TRBV7-2 to TRBJ2-1; the D is unclear. CDR1 is SGHTA and CDR2 is FQGNSA in the germline V gene. The CDR3 spans 13 residues. V lost 1 base, J lost 9 bases, and 10 bases lay in between.

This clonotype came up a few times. The CDR3 spells CASSLGPRGLGNEQFF. CDR3 nucleotide sequence: TGCGCCAGCAGCTTGGGTCCCCGGGGACTAGGGAATGAGCAGTTCTTC. J is TRBJ2-1 and V is TRBV5-1, with 8 bases matching TRBD2. Germline CDR1 reads SGHRS; CDR2 reads YFSETQ. After removal of 0 bases from V and 7 bases from J, the junction contained 9 bases not matched to a gene. This CDR3 is built from 16 residues. Filled out from reference TRBV5-1 and TRBJ2-1, the complete variable domain reads KAGVTQTPRYLIKTRGQQVTLSCSPISGHRSVSWYQQTPGQGLQFLFEYFSETQRNKGNFPGRFSGRQFSNSRSEMNVSTLELGDSALYLCASSLGPRGLGNEQFFGPGTRLTVL.

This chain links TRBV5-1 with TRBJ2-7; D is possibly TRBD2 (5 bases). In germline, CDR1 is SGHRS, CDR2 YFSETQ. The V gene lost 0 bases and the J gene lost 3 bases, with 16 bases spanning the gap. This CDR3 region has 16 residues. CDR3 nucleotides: TGCGCCAGCAGCTTGGAGGCCGTGTCGGAGGACTACGAGCAGTACTTC. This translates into CASSLEAVSEDYEQYF.

The CDR3 sequence: CASSRRTSGTDEQFF. DNA for the CDR3: TGCGCCAGCAGCCGTCGGACTAGCGGGACGGATGAGCAGTTCTTC. The chain combines TRBV4-1 with TRBJ2-1; TRBD2 matches at 12 bases. The CDR3 has 15 amino acids. CDR1 is MGHRA and CDR2 is YSYEKL in the germline V gene. The trim removed 4 bases at V and 8 bases at J, leaving 6 bases unmatched.

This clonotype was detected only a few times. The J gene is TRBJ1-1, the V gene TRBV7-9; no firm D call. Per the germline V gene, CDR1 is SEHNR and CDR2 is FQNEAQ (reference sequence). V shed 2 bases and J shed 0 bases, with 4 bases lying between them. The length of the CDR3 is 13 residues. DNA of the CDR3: TGTGCCAGCAGCTTACGGCTGAACACTGAAGCTTTCTTT. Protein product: CASSLRLNTEAFF.

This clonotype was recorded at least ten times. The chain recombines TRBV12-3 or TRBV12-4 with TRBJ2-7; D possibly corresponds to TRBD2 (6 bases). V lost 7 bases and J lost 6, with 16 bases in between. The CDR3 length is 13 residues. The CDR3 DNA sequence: TGTGCCAGCAAGTGGAGGGCTCTGGGCGAGCAGTACTTC. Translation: CASKWRALGEQYF.

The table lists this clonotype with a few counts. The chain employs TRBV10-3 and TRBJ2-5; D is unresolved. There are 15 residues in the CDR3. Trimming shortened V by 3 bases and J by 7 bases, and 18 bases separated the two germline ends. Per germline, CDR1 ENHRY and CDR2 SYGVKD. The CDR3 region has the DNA TGTGCCATCAGTGAACTGTCTGCCACCGAAGGGACCCAGTACTTC. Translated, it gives CAISELSATEGTQYF.

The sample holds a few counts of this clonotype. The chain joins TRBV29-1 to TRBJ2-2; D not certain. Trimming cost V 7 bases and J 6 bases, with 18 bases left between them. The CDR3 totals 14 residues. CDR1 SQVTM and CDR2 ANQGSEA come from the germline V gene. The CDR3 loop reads CSAREFSGAGELFF. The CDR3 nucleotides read TGCAGCGCCCGAGAATTCTCAGGTGCCGGGGAGCTGTTTTTT.

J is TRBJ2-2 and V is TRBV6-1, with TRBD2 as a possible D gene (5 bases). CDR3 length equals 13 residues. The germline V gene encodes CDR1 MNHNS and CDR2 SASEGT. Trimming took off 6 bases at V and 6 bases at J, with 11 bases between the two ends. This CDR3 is CASRRAGAGELFF. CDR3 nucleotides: TGTGCCAGCAGGAGGGCCGGGGCCGGGGAGCTGTTTTTT.

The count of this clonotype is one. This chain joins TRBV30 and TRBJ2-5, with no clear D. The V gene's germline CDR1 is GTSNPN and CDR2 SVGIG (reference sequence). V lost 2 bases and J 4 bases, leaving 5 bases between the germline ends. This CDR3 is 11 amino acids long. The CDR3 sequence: CAWSPLETQYF. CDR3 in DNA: TGTGCCTGGAGTCCCCTAGAGACCCAGTACTTC.

The CDR3 reads CASSSRLASPRNEQFF. The CDR3 DNA is TGTGCCAGCAGCTCGCGACTAGCTTCCCCAAGGAATGAGCAGTTCTTC. The gene calls are TRBV7-8 and TRBJ2-1, with 7 bases that match TRBD2. The CDR3 has 16 amino acids. Trimming cost V 4 bases and J 7 bases; bases outside gene matches: 13. The germline V gene encodes CDR1 SGHVS and CDR2 FQNEAQ.

The CDR3 DNA reads as TGTGCCTGGAGTGGCGCGGCGGGAGAGACCCAGTACTTC. It encodes CAWSGAAGETQYF. The gene calls are TRBV30 and TRBJ2-5; the D gene is possibly TRBD2 (5 bases). The CDR3 runs 13 residues. CDR1 is GTSNPN and CDR2 is SVGIG in the germline V gene (reference sequence). Trimming removed 1 base from V and 4 bases from J, with 10 bases in between.

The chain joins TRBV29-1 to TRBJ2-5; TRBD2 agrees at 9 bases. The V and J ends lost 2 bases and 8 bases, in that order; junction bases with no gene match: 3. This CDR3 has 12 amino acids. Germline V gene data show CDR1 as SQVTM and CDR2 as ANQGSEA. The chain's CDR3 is CSVERLAGTQYF. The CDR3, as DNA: TGCAGCGTTGAACGGCTAGCGGGAACCCAGTACTTC.

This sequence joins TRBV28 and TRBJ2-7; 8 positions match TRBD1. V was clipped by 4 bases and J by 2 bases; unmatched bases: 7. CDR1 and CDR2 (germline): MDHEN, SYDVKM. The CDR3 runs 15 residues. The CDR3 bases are TGTGCCAGCAGTTCTCGGACAGGGAAGACCTACGAGCAGTACTTC. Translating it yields CASSSRTGKTYEQYF.

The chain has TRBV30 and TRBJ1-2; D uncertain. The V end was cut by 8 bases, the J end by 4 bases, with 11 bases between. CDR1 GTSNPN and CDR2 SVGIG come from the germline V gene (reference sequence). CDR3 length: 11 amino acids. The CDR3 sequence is CALGEGYGYTF. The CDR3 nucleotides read TGTGCCCTCGGGGAGGGCTATGGCTACACCTTC.

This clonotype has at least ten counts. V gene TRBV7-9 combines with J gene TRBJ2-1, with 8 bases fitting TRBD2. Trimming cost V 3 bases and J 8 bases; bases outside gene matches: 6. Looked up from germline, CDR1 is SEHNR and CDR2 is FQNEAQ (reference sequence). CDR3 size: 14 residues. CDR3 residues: CASSFPLAVDEQFF. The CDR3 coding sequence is TGTGCCAGCAGCTTTCCACTAGCGGTGGATGAGCAGTTCTTC. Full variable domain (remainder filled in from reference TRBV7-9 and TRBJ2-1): DTGVSQNPRHKITKRGQNVTFRCDPISEHNRLYWYRQTLGQGPEFLTYFQNEAQLEKSRLLSDRFSAERPKGSFSTLEIQRTEQGDSAMYLCASSFPLAVDEQFFGPGTRLTVL.

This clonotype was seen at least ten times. The CDR3 spells CASSQDGTSGNEQFF. For the CDR3, the DNA is TGTGCCAGCAGCCAAGATGGGACTAGCGGAAATGAGCAGTTCTTC. The chain has TRBV4-2 and TRBJ2-1; the match to TRBD2 covers 11 bases. Germline trimming cut 0 bases from V and 7 bases from J; bases unmatched to any gene: 2. The CDR3 has 15 residues. Germline CDR1 is LGHNA and CDR2 is YNFKEQ.

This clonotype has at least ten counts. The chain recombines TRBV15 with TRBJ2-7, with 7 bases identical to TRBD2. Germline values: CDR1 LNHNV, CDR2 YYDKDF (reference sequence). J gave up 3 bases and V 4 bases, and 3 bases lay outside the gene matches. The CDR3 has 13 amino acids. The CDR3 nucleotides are TGTGCCACCAGCATAGGACTAGGCTACGAGCAGTACTTC. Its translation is CATSIGLGYEQYF.

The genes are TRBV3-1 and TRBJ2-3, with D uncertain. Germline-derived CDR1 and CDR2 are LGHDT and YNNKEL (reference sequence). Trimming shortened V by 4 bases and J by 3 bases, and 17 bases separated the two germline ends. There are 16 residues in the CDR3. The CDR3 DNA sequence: TGTGCCAGCAGCCGAAATGGAGTGTTCGGGACAGATACGCAGTATTTT. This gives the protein CASSRNGVFGTDTQYF.

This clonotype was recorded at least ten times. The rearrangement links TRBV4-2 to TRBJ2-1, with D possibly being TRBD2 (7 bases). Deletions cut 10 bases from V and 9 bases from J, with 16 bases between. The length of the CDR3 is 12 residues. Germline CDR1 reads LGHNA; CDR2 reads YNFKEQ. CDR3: CAIKGEGGEQFF. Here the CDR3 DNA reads TGTGCCATTAAGGGGGAGGGCGGTGAGCAGTTCTTC.

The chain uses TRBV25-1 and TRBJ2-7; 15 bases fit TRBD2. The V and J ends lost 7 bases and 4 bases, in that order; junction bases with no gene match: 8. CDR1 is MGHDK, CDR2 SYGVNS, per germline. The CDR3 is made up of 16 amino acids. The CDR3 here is CASNPGLAGGTYEQYF. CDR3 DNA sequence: TGTGCCAGCAACCCGGGACTAGCGGGAGGTACTTACGAGCAGTACTTC.

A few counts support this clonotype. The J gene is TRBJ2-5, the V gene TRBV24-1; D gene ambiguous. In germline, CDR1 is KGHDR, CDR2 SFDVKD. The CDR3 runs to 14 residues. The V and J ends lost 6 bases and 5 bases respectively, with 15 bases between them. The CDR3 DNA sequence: TGTGCCACCAGTTGGATGTTCGGTGAGGAGACCCAGTACTTC. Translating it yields CATSWMFGEETQYF.

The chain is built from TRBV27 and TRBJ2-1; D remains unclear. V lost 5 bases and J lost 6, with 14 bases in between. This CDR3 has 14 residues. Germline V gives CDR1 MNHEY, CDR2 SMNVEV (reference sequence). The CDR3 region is CASSPVGPLNEQFF. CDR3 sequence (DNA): TGTGCCAGCAGTCCGGTCGGACCCCTCAATGAGCAGTTCTTC.

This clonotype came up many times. The CDR3 bases are TGCGCCAGCAGCCCAATTTTCGCCGGGGAGCTGTTTTTT. Protein sequence: CASSPIFAGELFF. This chain connects TRBV4-3 to TRBJ2-2, with D uncertain. With 4 bases removed from V and 6 bases from J, the gap between germline ends came to 9 bases. CDR3 length: 13 residues. CDR1 and CDR2 from the germline V gene are LGHNA and YSLEER.

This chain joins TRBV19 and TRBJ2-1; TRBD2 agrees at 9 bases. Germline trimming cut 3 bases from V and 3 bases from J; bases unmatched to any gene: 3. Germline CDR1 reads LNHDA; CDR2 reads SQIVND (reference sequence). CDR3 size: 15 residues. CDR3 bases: TGTGCCAGTAGTATTGGACTAGCGATCTACAATGAGCAGTTCTTC. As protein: CASSIGLAIYNEQFF.

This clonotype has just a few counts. The CDR3 sequence is CASSRQGTFSGANVLTF. CDR3 bases: TGTGCCAGCAGCAGACAGGGGACATTCTCTGGGGCCAACGTCCTGACTTTC. This chain links TRBV27 with TRBJ2-6; 8 nucleotides match TRBD1. This CDR3 contains 17 residues. Looked up from germline, CDR1 is MNHEY and CDR2 is SMNVEV (reference sequence). V lost 6 bases and J lost 0; bases outside the gene matches: 7.